Below, 8 T cell receptor beta chains from the same sample are listed, as sequenced in a study of blood T cells in healthy people across ages. It was with a sample-barcoded 5' primer and a J-beta primer mix that a second PCR of roughly 7 to 12 cycles was run. TCRdb re-derived calls from the 5' RACE reads in MiXCR, one entry per CDR3 protein. The data contain about 1.4 million distinct CDR3 sequences, roughly 59% of them singletons. The material sequenced was blood. These receptor sequences come from a young man in good health.

This sequence joins TRBV5-1 and TRBJ2-4; D gene uncertain. Germline CDR1 and CDR2: SGHRS and YFSETQ. The CDR3 is made up of 14 amino acids. Trimming stripped 2 bases from V and 0 bases from J, with 6 bases between. Here the CDR3 reads CASSFGIAKNIQYF. In DNA, the CDR3 is TGCGCCAGCAGCTTTGGGATAGCCAAAAACATTCAGTACTTC.

The chain carries TRBV9 and TRBJ2-7; 7 nucleotides match TRBD1. The junction had 13 bases not matched to a gene; V was cut back by 1 base and J by 0 bases. This CDR3 has 18 amino acids. The germline V gene encodes CDR1 SGDLS and CDR2 YYNGEE. CDR3 nucleotides: TGTGCCAGCAGCGTACTACCCCTAGGGGACAGCGGCTCCTACGAGCAGTACTTC. This sequence encodes CASSVLPLGDSGSYEQYF.

The genes are TRBV7-2 and TRBJ2-4; 11 bases are a match to TRBD2. The J call may be in error: the DNA end matches TRBJ2-7 better. CDR1 and CDR2 from the germline V gene are SGHTA and FQGNSA. This CDR3 region has 16 residues. CDR3 nucleotide sequence: TGTGCCAGCAGCATACTAGCGGGGGCCGCACCCTACGAGCAGTACTTC. It codes for CASSILAGAAPYEQYF.

This clonotype was detected only a few times. The gene calls are TRBV6-2 or TRBV6-3 and TRBJ1-5; no reliable D call. The CDR3 is 13 amino acids. Germline V lookup: CDR1 MNHEY, CDR2 SVGEGT. V was clipped by 2 bases and J by 2 bases, with 4 bases between them. CDR3 nucleotide sequence: TGTGCCAGCAGTTACCCGGGCAATCAGCCCCAGCATTTT. Amino acid sequence: CASSYPGNQPQHF.

This sequence joins TRBV7-2 and TRBJ2-5, with 8 bases identical to TRBD2. Germline loops: CDR1 SGHTA, CDR2 FQGNSA. J lost 1 base, V lost 1 base, and 8 bases had no gene match. The CDR3 loop spans 17 amino acids. This chain's CDR3 is CASSLVLLAGRQETQYF. In DNA form, the CDR3 reads TGTGCCAGCAGCTTAGTGTTGCTAGCGGGCCGCCAAGAGACCCAGTACTTC.

The chain is built from TRBV6-6 and TRBJ1-2; possibly TRBD1 for D (5 bases). The CDR3 length is 12 residues. Germline lookup yields CDR1 MNHNY and CDR2 SVGAGI (reference sequence). Trimming shortened V by 0 bases and J by 6 bases, and 5 bases separated the two germline ends. This chain's CDR3 is CASSYSTDGYTF. The CDR3 DNA follows: TGTGCCAGCAGTTACTCGACAGATGGCTACACCTTC.

The chain combines TRBV6-6 with TRBJ2-3; 8 bases map to TRBD2. The V gene's germline CDR1 is MNHNY and CDR2 SVGAGI (reference sequence). V shed 11 bases, J shed 1 base, and the junction held 8 bases outside the gene matches. The CDR3 extends over 14 amino acids. CDR3 nucleotides: TGTGCCGGCCGGTTCGGGGGGGGCACAGATACGCAGTATTTT. Protein product: CAGRFGGGTDTQYF.

This clonotype has at least ten counts. The chain combines TRBV12-3 or TRBV12-4 with TRBJ1-5; the D gene is possibly TRBD1 (5 bases). CDR3 length equals 14 residues. V lost 6 bases and J lost 4, with 13 bases in between. The CDR3 coding sequence is TGTGCCAGCAGGAATGGACACTCAAATCAGCCCCAGCATTTT. Its translation is CASRNGHSNQPQHF.